The 14 T cell receptor beta chains listed next were all sequenced from one sample in a study of T cells in Graves' hyperthyroidism and ophthalmopathy. Amplified TCR beta CDR3 regions came from RNA transcripts. HTBI primers were employed in a first-round RT-PCR of the TCR CDR3. TCRdb re-called the multiplex PCR reads through MiXCR, storing one row per CDR3 protein. The sample shows around 300,000 distinct CDR3 sequences, about an eighth of them seen only once. Sequences were obtained from blood. These receptors originate from a young woman with Graves' hyperthyroidism that later progressed to Graves' ophthalmopathy.

The sample holds many counts of this clonotype. This chain joins TRBV5-5 and TRBJ2-3; 7 bases map to TRBD2. Germline CDR1 reads SGHKS; CDR2 reads YYEKEE (reference sequence). The CDR3 runs 17 residues. Trimming removed 6 bases from V and 3 bases from J; junction bases left unmatched: 16. The CDR3 sequence is CASTKELAGVWTDTQYF. The CDR3 DNA reads as TGTGCCAGCACCAAGGAGCTCGCGGGAGTTTGGACAGATACGCAGTATTTT.

The sample holds many counts of this clonotype. The rearrangement joins TRBV28 to TRBJ2-7; tentatively, D is TRBD1 or TRBD2 (5 bases each). With 11 bases removed from V and 0 bases from J, the gap between germline ends came to 14 bases. The CDR3 consists of 13 residues. Per the germline V gene, CDR1 is MDHEN and CDR2 is SYDVKM. The CDR3, as DNA: TGTGCCGTCGGGACGGCGAGCTCCTACGAGCAGTACTTC. Amino acid sequence: CAVGTASSYEQYF.

Points on this clonotype: The junction and the germline gene differ at one end; a read error may be behind it. V is TRBV6-5 and J is TRBJ2-4; D not resolved. CDR3 length equals 14 residues. Germline CDR1 is MNHEY and CDR2 is SVGAGI. CDR3 sequence reads: CAGSYGPGDNIQYF. In DNA, the CDR3 is TGTGCCGGCAGTTACGGTCCAGGCGACAACATTCAGTACTTC.

The table lists this clonotype with many counts. The chain carries TRBV5-8 and TRBJ2-7; 9 nucleotides match TRBD1. This CDR3 is 14 amino acids long. V trimming: 4 bases; J trimming: 3 bases; junction bases outside the gene matches: 5. Germline assignment: CDR1 SGHTS and CDR2 YDEGEE. The CDR3, as DNA: TGTGCCAGCAGCGACCGGGACAGGGACTACGAGCAGTACTTC. This encodes CASSDRDRDYEQYF.

Only a few counts were recorded for this clonotype. This chain links TRBV4-3 with TRBJ2-3; a possible D gene is TRBD2 (5 bases). This CDR3 has 16 amino acids. The germline V and J ends were trimmed by 0 bases and 2 bases, with 12 bases remaining between them. Germline assignment: CDR1 LGHNA and CDR2 YSLEER. The CDR3 bases are TGCGCCAGCAGCCAAGATTATCGAGCGGCCACAGATACGCAGTATTTT. Translating gives CASSQDYRAATDTQYF.

This clonotype was recorded many times. The chain joins TRBV28 to TRBJ1-1; D perhaps matches TRBD1 (5 bases). Deletions cut 6 bases from V and 4 bases from J, with 12 bases between. In germline, CDR1 is MDHEN, CDR2 SYDVKM. The CDR3 spans 13 residues. CDR3 region: CASSRDDATEAFF. CDR3 DNA sequence: TGTGCCAGCAGCCGGGACGATGCCACTGAAGCTTTCTTT.

The DNA of the CDR3 is TGTGCCAGCACCCCGGTGGGGGATGACGGGGAGCTGTTTTTT. It codes for CASTPVGDDGELFF. The chain recombines TRBV25-1 with TRBJ2-2, with D possibly being TRBD1 or TRBD2 (5 bases each). CDR1 and CDR2 (germline): MGHDK, SYGVNS. The V gene lost 7 bases and the J gene lost 7 bases, with 16 bases spanning the gap. There are 14 residues in the CDR3.

This clonotype was seen a handful of times. The gene calls are TRBV4-3 and TRBJ2-1; TRBD2 matches at 8 bases. Germline CDR1 reads LGHNA; CDR2 reads YSLEER. The CDR3 sequence is 17 residues long. V gave up 1 base and J gave up 8 bases; unmatched junction bases: 13. The CDR3 reads CASSQVFPGGPRYEQFF. CDR3 sequence (DNA): TGCGCCAGCAGCCAAGTATTCCCGGGAGGGCCTAGATATGAGCAGTTCTTC.

This clonotype was picked up many times. V and J are TRBV12-3 or TRBV12-4 and TRBJ2-2; D perhaps matches TRBD2 (6 bases). V lost 5 bases and J lost 4, with 14 bases in between. This CDR3 has 15 residues. The CDR3 sequence: CASSLDWRGTGELFF. In DNA form, the CDR3 reads TGTGCCAGCAGTCTCGACTGGAGGGGCACCGGGGAGCTGTTTTTT.

This clonotype occurred many times. The chain uses TRBV6-1 and TRBJ2-7, with D possibly matching TRBD1 (6 bases). Deletions cut 3 bases from V and 4 bases from J, with 16 bases between. The CDR3 consists of 15 residues. The germline CDR1 and CDR2 sequences are MNHNS and SASEGT. The CDR3 DNA reads as TGTGCCAGCAGTGAGGGATTCGGACAGAAATACGAGCAGTACTTC. It codes for CASSEGFGQKYEQYF.

This clonotype has ten or more counts. The chain links TRBV28 to TRBJ2-1, with D uncertain. Per germline, CDR1 MDHEN and CDR2 SYDVKM. V dropped 6 bases and J dropped 7 bases, with 10 bases sitting between them. The CDR3 covers 12 residues. CDR3 region: CASRVDGNEQFF. CDR3 nucleotides: TGTGCCAGCAGGGTCGACGGTAATGAGCAGTTCTTC.

At least ten counts were recorded for this clonotype. The genes are TRBV2 and TRBJ2-4; 8 bases match TRBD2. The CDR3 extends over 16 amino acids. With 4 bases clipped from V and 0 bases from J, the junction kept 5 bases outside the gene matches. The germline V gene encodes CDR1 SNHLY and CDR2 FYNNEI. CDR3 nucleotide sequence: TGTGCCAGCAGTGCAACTAGCGGAATAGCCAAAAACATTCAGTACTTC. Its translation: CASSATSGIAKNIQYF.

This rearrangement joins TRBV19 to TRBJ2-1; perhaps TRBD1 as D (7 bases). Germline V gives CDR1 LNHDA, CDR2 SQIVND (reference sequence). Trimming cost V 4 bases and J 0 bases, with 13 bases left between them. The CDR3 has 16 residues. The chain's CDR3 is CASSRRGQTSYNEQFF. CDR3 coding DNA: TGTGCCAGTAGTAGGAGGGGACAGACCTCCTACAATGAGCAGTTCTTC.

This clonotype was counted many times. V is TRBV12-3 or TRBV12-4 and J is TRBJ2-7, with D possibly called TRBD1 or TRBD2 (5 bases each). The ends were cut back, 6 bases at V and 2 bases at J, with 17 bases in the middle. The CDR3 is 15 amino acids. The CDR3 loop is CASSGDLTGTYEQYF. In nucleotides, the CDR3 is TGTGCCAGCAGCGGGGACCTAACGGGGACCTACGAGCAGTACTTC.